The 8 T cell receptor beta chains below were found in one sample sequenced in a study of blood T cell repertoires in COVID-19. Libraries were prepared by immunoSEQ multiplex PCR; TCRdb keeps only in-frame clonotypes and omits some of them. The data hold about 190,000 clones, with roughly nine tenths observed a single time. Sample: peripheral blood. The receptors were sampled from a woman aged 25 to 45 with active or convalescent COVID-19.

The rearrangement links TRBV9 to TRBJ2-7, with 8 positions matching TRBD1. This CDR3 region has 14 residues. V was pared by 2 bases and J by 3 bases, with 4 bases of the junction left unmatched. Germline CDR1 is SGDLS and CDR2 is YYNGEE. The chain's CDR3 is CASSVSTGGYEQYF. CDR3 nucleotides: TGTGCCAGCAGCGTCAGTACAGGGGGCTACGAGCAGTACTTC. The complete variable domain, with remaining parts taken from reference TRBV9 and TRBJ2-7, reads DSGVTQTPKHLITATGQRVTLRCSPRSGDLSVYWYQQSLDQGLQFLIQYYNGEERAKGNILERFSAQQFPDLHSELNLSSLELGDSALYFCASSVSTGGYEQYFGPGTRLTVT.

The chain couples TRBV11-2 to TRBJ1-1, with a possible D match to TRBD1 (6 bases). V was clipped by 5 bases and J by 0 bases, with 13 bases between them. The germline gives CDR1 SGHAT, CDR2 FQNNGV. The CDR3 totals 15 residues. The CDR3 DNA reads as TGTGCCAGCAGCGCCCGACAGGTTTTGAACACTGAAGCTTTCTTT. Translation gives CASSARQVLNTEAFF.

The J gene is TRBJ1-2, the V gene TRBV11-2; D is undetermined. V lost 0 bases and J 0 bases, leaving 8 bases between the germline ends. The CDR3 is made up of 15 amino acids. Germline lookup yields CDR1 SGHAT and CDR2 FQNNGV. CDR3 in amino acids: CASSLEVHSNYGYTF. CDR3 DNA: TGTGCCAGCAGCTTAGAGGTACATTCTAACTATGGCTACACCTTC.

The rearrangement uses TRBV2 and TRBJ1-4; no clear D. Trimming removed 3 bases from V and 8 bases from J, with 10 bases in between. The CDR3 has 13 amino acids. Per the germline V gene, CDR1 is SNHLY and CDR2 is FYNNEI. DNA for the CDR3: TGTGCCAGCAGTGAGTGGGAGAGAGAAAAACTGTTTTTT. Translating gives CASSEWEREKLFF.

The chain has TRBV7-9 and TRBJ1-3; tentative D call: TRBD1 (5 bases). The length of the CDR3 is 16 residues. Germline V gives CDR1 SEHNR, CDR2 FQNEAQ (reference sequence). Trimming removed 3 bases from V and 4 bases from J, with 16 bases in between. DNA for the CDR3: TGTGCCAGCAGCTTCCCTGGCGCCCGGGGGGGAAACACCATATATTTT. Protein sequence: CASSFPGARGGNTIYF.

This clone is termed medium-sized. This chain links TRBV7-9 with TRBJ2-7, with 7 bases fitting TRBD1. CDR3 length: 15 residues. V trimming: 5 bases; J trimming: 4 bases; junction bases outside the gene matches: 11. From germline, CDR1 is SEHNR and CDR2 FQNEAQ (reference sequence). CDR3 nucleotides: TGTGCCAGCAGCGACTTTCGCGACAGGGCATACGAGCAGTACTTC. As protein: CASSDFRDRAYEQYF.

The chain recombines TRBV19 with TRBJ2-1, with D possibly matching TRBD2 (5 bases). The length of the CDR3 is 13 residues. Germline CDR1 reads LNHDA; CDR2 reads SQIVND (reference sequence). Trimming shortened V by 7 bases and J by 9 bases, and 16 bases separated the two germline ends. The CDR3 region has the DNA TGTGCCAGTACCGGGGTGGTAGGTGGTGAGCAGTTCTTC. Translated, it gives CASTGVVGGEQFF.

V and J are TRBV7-9 and TRBJ2-3, with 8 bases that match TRBD1. The germline V gene has CDR1 SEHNR and CDR2 FQNEAQ (reference sequence). CDR3 length: 15 residues. V gave up 4 bases and J gave up 3 bases; unmatched junction bases: 6. CDR3 sequence reads: CASSSGTGNTDTQYF. CDR3 coding DNA: TGTGCCAGCAGCTCCGGGACAGGTAATACAGATACGCAGTATTTT.